What follows are 18 T cell receptor beta chains derived from one specimen sequenced in a study of cytomegalovirus exposure and HLA in healthy donors. Repertoires were generated with immunoSEQ multiplex PCR, while TCRdb's copy carries only in-frame clones and drops some. The sample shows 120,000 or so clones, about 90% of them seen only once. The source material was PBMCs. The receptors here all came from a man under 40 in good health and CMV-seronegative.

The CDR3 reads CASRQMQLVHYEQYF. CDR3 nucleotide sequence: TGTGCCAGCAGGCAAATGCAACTAGTACATTACGAGCAGTACTTC. The rearrangement joins TRBV6-1 to TRBJ2-7; perhaps TRBD2 as D (5 bases). Germline CDR1 MNHNS, CDR2 SASEGT. The ends were cut back, 6 bases at V and 4 bases at J, with 19 bases in the middle. The CDR3 totals 15 residues.

The chain couples TRBV15 to TRBJ1-2; D ambiguous. Trimming shortened V by 4 bases and J by 0 bases, and 6 bases separated the two germline ends. The CDR3 sequence is 13 residues long. CDR1 LNHNV and CDR2 YYDKDF come from the germline V gene (reference sequence). The DNA of the CDR3 is TGTGCCACCAGCACCGGTTCTAACTATGGCTACACCTTC. Its translation is CATSTGSNYGYTF.

The gene calls are TRBV5-1 and TRBJ2-7; 10 nucleotides agree with TRBD2. V lost 1 base and J lost 5; bases outside the gene matches: 6. Germline CDR1 reads SGHRS; CDR2 reads YFSETQ. The length of the CDR3 is 15 residues. CDR3 DNA: TGCGCCAGCAGCTTGTCTAGCGGGAGTCACGACGAGCAGTACTTC. It specifies CASSLSSGSHDEQYF.

V usage is TRBV9 and J usage is TRBJ1-2; D remains unclear. Germline V gene data show CDR1 as SGDLS and CDR2 as YYNGEE. The ends were cut back, 4 bases at V and 0 bases at J, with 13 bases in the middle. The CDR3 has 15 amino acids. CDR3 sequence: CASSPEWGANYGYTF. CDR3 DNA: TGTGCCAGCAGCCCCGAGTGGGGAGCTAACTATGGCTACACCTTC.

The J gene is TRBJ2-5, the V gene TRBV7-2, with TRBD2 identical over 11 bases. V dropped 1 base and J dropped 4; count of bases not matched to a gene: 8. The CDR3 is made up of 17 amino acids. Per the germline V gene, CDR1 is SGHTA and CDR2 is FQGNSA. CDR3 DNA sequence: TGTGCCAGCAGCTTAGTGCCTAGCGGGAGGTCGGGAGAGACCCAGTACTTC. Encoded protein: CASSLVPSGRSGETQYF.

This clone was recorded only once. V usage is TRBV2 and J usage is TRBJ1-3; D might be TRBD1 (5 bases). CDR1 and CDR2 (germline): SNHLY, FYNNEI. The V gene lost 6 bases and the J gene lost 0 bases, with 12 bases spanning the gap. The CDR3 runs to 15 residues. CDR3 DNA sequence: TGTGCCAGCAGAGAGGACACGAGCTCTGGAAACACCATATATTTT. Protein: CASREDTSSGNTIYF.

This chain uses TRBV7-9 with TRBJ2-1; tentatively, D is TRBD2 (6 bases). There are 15 residues in the CDR3. The V gene's germline CDR1 is SEHNR and CDR2 FQNEAQ (reference sequence). V was clipped by 3 bases and J by 7 bases, with 16 bases between them. The CDR3 bases are TGTGCCAGCAGCTTGGGGGGAGTCCCCAAAAATGAGCAGTTCTTC. It encodes CASSLGGVPKNEQFF. The complete variable domain, with remaining parts taken from reference TRBV7-9 and TRBJ2-1, reads DTGVSQNPRHKITKRGQNVTFRCDPISEHNRLYWYRQTLGQGPEFLTYFQNEAQLEKSRLLSDRFSAERPKGSFSTLEIQRTEQGDSAMYLCASSLGGVPKNEQFFGPGTRLTVL.

The chain couples TRBV15 to TRBJ2-7, with D possibly being TRBD2 (5 bases). Per the germline V gene, CDR1 is LNHNV and CDR2 is YYDKDF (reference sequence). V was trimmed by 3 bases and J by 4 bases, leaving 13 bases between them. The CDR3 contains 14 residues. CDR3 loop: CATSSSPLVYEQYF. CDR3 nucleotide sequence: TGTGCCACCAGCAGCTCCCCACTAGTTTACGAGCAGTACTTC.

This chain joins TRBV28 and TRBJ2-3, with TRBD1 matching 7 bases. Unmatched junction bases numbered 14, after V lost 3 bases and J lost 5 bases. Germline V gene data show CDR1 as MDHEN and CDR2 as SYDVKM. There are 17 residues in the CDR3. The CDR3 nucleotides read TGTGCCAGCAGTTTTTTTATCACGGGACAGAAGGGAGATACGCAGTATTTT. Protein sequence: CASSFFITGQKGDTQYF.

This clone was seen just once. This chain connects TRBV29-1 to TRBJ2-5; TRBD1 matches 8 bases. V shed 4 bases and J 1 base; nucleotides not matched to a gene: 2. This CDR3 contains 13 residues. Germline CDR1 is SQVTM and CDR2 is ANQGSEA. CDR3 nucleotide sequence: TGCAGCGTTGTCAGGGGGCTCCAAGAGACCCAGTACTTC. Residues: CSVVRGLQETQYF.

The CDR3 loop is CASSLLFLSENIQYF. In nucleotides, the CDR3 is TGTGCCAGCAGCTTGTTGTTTCTGTCAGAAAACATTCAGTACTTC. This chain joins TRBV5-5 and TRBJ2-4; D unresolved. This CDR3 has 15 amino acids. CDR1 is SGHKS, CDR2 YYEKEE, per germline (reference sequence). With 1 base removed from V and 5 bases from J, the gap between germline ends came to 13 bases. The full variable domain, in which reference TRBV5-5 and TRBJ2-4 provide the parts outside the CDR3, is DAGVTQSPTHLIKTRGQQVTLRCSPISGHKSVSWYQQVLGQGPQFIFQYYEKEERGRGNFPDRFSARQFPNYSSELNVNALLLGDSALYLCASSLLFLSENIQYFGAGTRLSVL.

The J gene is TRBJ2-1, the V gene TRBV4-1, with TRBD1 as a possible D gene (8 bases). Germline CDR1 is MGHRA and CDR2 is YSYEKL. The CDR3 spans 16 residues. V shed 0 bases and J shed 9 bases, with 18 bases lying between them. This CDR3 is CASSQEGRGRGGEQFF. In nucleotides, the CDR3 is TGCGCCAGCAGCCAAGAAGGCAGGGGGCGCGGGGGTGAGCAGTTCTTC.

In nucleotides, the CDR3 is TGTGCCAGCAGCCCCCCCGGGGAGGGGTCAGATACGCAGTATTTT. This gives the protein CASSPPGEGSDTQYF. The chain recombines TRBV11-3 with TRBJ2-3; 7 positions agree with TRBD2. This CDR3 spans 15 amino acids. Trimming at V came to 5 bases and at J to 4 bases, leaving 9 bases not matched to a gene. Germline loops: CDR1 SGHNT, CDR2 YENEEA.

This clone occurred once. The chain carries TRBV5-1 and TRBJ2-7; tentative D call: TRBD2 (5 bases). The CDR3 sequence is 16 residues long. Germline V gene sequence: CDR1 SGHRS, CDR2 YFSETQ. Trimming shortened V by 1 base and J by 2 bases, and 16 bases separated the two germline ends. The CDR3 loop is CASSLSGLLGTYEQYF. The CDR3, as DNA: TGCGCCAGCAGCTTGAGCGGATTGTTGGGGACCTACGAGCAGTACTTC.

The chain combines TRBV15 with TRBJ1-2; perhaps TRBD1 as D (6 bases). CDR3 length: 14 amino acids. Deletions cut 1 base from V and 5 bases from J, with 11 bases between. The germline V gene encodes CDR1 LNHNV and CDR2 YYDKDF (reference sequence). CDR3 protein: CATSRVGTHYGYTF. The CDR3 bases are TGTGCCACCAGCAGAGTTGGGACACATTATGGCTACACCTTC.

This rearrangement joins TRBV7-7 to TRBJ2-7; 8 bases are shared with TRBD1. The CDR3 covers 14 residues. CDR1 SSHAT and CDR2 FNYEAQ come from the germline V gene (reference sequence). J lost 1 base, V lost 4 bases, and 3 bases had no gene match. In nucleotides, the CDR3 is TGTGCCAGCAGCTACGGGACAGGTTCCTACGAGCAGTACTTC. Amino acid sequence: CASSYGTGSYEQYF.

V is TRBV12-5 and J is TRBJ2-7; TRBD1 is a possible D gene (5 bases). Trimming left V 4 bases short and J 0 bases short, with 10 bases between. The CDR3 is made up of 14 amino acids. From germline, CDR1 is LGHNT and CDR2 FRNRAP. CDR3: CASGSGRSSYEQYF. The CDR3 nucleotides are TGTGCTAGTGGTTCAGGGCGGAGCTCCTACGAGCAGTACTTC.

This chain connects TRBV19 to TRBJ2-2, with TRBD1 as a possible D gene (6 bases). Germline loops: CDR1 LNHDA, CDR2 SQIVND (reference sequence). The CDR3 totals 15 residues. Between the trimmed V and J ends, which lost 5 bases and 4 bases, there was a span of 14 bases. This chain's CDR3 is CASSPRQDSTGELFF. CDR3 nucleotide sequence: TGTGCCAGTAGTCCTCGACAGGATTCCACCGGGGAGCTGTTTTTT.